This TCR beta chain comes out of a study of T cell responses to AZD1222 COVID-19 vaccine. For the study at large: Doses given second, at about 4 or about 12 weeks, were pooled.

As to this clone: Its antigen is currently unknown.

TCRdb's copy holds only in-frame clones and misses some; the assay was immunoSEQ multiplex PCR. The table records under 130,000 clones, 82% of them present only once. Broader study findings: Females outnumbered males among donors, who were mostly white British; clonal diversity was possibly underestimated. At 160-218 and 743-854, vaccine-associated CD4 TCRs were dominant, and they spanned spike. Two doses of AZD1222 preceded a rise in Spike-specific TCR breadth and depth.

The V and J ends lost 3 bases and 4 bases respectively, with 3 bases between them. The CDR3 consists of 11 residues. The sequenced sample was peripheral blood, obtained on day 0 of AZD1222 vaccination. The clonotype originates from an adult in good health. The rearrangement joins TRBV12-3 or TRBV12-4 to TRBJ1-1; D not resolved. The CDR3 region is CASSFSTEAFF. The CDR3 DNA is TGTGCCAGCAGTTTCAGCACTGAAGCTTTCTTT.